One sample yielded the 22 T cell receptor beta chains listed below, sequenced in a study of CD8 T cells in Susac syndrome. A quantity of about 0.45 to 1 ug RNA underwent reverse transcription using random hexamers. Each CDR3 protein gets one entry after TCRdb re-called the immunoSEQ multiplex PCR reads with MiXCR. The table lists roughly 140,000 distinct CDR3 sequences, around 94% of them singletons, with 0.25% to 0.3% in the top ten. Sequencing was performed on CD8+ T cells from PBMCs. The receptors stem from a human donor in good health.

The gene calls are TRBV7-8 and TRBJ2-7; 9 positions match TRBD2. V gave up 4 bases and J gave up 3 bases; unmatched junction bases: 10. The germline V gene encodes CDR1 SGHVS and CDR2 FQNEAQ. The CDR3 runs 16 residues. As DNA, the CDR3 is TGTGCCAGCAGCTCCCCCCCCGGACTAGCGCTCTACGAGCAGTACTTC. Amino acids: CASSSPPGLALYEQYF.

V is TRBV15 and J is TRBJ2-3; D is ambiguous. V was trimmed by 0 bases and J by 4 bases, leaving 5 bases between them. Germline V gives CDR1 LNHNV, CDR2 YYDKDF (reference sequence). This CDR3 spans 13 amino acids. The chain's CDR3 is CATSRDFADTQYF. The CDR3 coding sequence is TGTGCCACCAGCAGAGATTTCGCAGATACGCAGTATTTT.

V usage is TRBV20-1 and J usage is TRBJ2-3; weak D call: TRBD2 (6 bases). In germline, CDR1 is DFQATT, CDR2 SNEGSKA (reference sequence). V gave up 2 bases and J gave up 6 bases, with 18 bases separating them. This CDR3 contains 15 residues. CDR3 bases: TGCAGTGCTAGAACCCGACTAGAAGTCTACGATACGCAGTATTTT. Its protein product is CSARTRLEVYDTQYF.

The CDR3: CASSPRTGGYEQYF. The CDR3 region has the DNA TGTGCCAGCAGTCCTCGGACAGGGGGCTACGAGCAGTACTTC. The genes are TRBV28 and TRBJ2-7, with 10 bases aligning to TRBD1. V was clipped by 5 bases and J by 3 bases; unmatched bases: 4. This CDR3 is built from 14 residues. CDR1 MDHEN and CDR2 SYDVKM come from the germline V gene.

The CDR3 DNA follows: TGCGCCAGCAGCCATGGGGCCATGGGGGATCGTGAAGATACGCAGTATTTT. The encoded protein is CASSHGAMGDREDTQYF. This chain connects TRBV4-3 to TRBJ2-3; either TRBD1 or TRBD2 may supply D (5 bases each). The ends were cut back, 3 bases at V and 5 bases at J, with 21 bases in the middle. The CDR3 has 17 amino acids. Looked up from germline, CDR1 is LGHNA and CDR2 is YSLEER.

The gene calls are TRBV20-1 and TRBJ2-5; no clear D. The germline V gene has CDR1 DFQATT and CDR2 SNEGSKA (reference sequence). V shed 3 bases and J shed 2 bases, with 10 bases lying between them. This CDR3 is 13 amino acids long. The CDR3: CSARTENQETQYF. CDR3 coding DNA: TGCAGTGCTAGGACTGAAAATCAAGAGACCCAGTACTTC.

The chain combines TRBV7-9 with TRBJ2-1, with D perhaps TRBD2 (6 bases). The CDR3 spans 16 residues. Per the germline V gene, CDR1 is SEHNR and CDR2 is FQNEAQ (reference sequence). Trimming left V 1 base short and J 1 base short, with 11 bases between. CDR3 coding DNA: TGTGCCAGCAGCTTAGTCCCTAGCGAGTCCTACAATGAGCAGTTCTTC. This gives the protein CASSLVPSESYNEQFF.

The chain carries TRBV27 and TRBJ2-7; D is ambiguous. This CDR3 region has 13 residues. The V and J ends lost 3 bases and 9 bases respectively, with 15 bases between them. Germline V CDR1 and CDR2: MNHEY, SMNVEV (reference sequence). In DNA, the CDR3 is TGTGCCAGCAGTTTCTCCCAAGCCGGTGTGCAGTACTTC. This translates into CASSFSQAGVQYF.

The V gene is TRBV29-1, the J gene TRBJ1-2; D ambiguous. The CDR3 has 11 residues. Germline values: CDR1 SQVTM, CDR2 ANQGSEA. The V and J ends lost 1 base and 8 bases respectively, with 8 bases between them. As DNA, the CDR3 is TGCAGCGTTGAAGGGCGCCACGGCTACACCTTC. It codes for CSVEGRHGYTF.

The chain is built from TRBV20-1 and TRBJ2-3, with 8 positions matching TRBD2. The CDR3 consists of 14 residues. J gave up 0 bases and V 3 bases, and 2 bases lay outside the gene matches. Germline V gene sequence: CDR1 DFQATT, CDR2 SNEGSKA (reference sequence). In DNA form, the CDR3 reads TGCAGTGCTAGCCCTAGCGGGAGCACAGATACGCAGTATTTT. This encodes CSASPSGSTDTQYF.

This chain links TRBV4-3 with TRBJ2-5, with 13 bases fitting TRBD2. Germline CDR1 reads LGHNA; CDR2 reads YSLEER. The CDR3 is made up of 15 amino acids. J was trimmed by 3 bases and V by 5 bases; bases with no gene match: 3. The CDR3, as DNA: TGCGCCAGCAGCTACGGACTAGCGGGAGAAGAGACCCAGTACTTC. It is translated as CASSYGLAGEETQYF.

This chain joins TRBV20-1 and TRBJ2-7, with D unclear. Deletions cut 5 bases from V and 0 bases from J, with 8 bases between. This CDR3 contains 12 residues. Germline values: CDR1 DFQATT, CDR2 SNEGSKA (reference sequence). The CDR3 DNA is TGCAGTGCTGTACAGAACTCCTACGAGCAGTACTTC. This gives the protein CSAVQNSYEQYF.

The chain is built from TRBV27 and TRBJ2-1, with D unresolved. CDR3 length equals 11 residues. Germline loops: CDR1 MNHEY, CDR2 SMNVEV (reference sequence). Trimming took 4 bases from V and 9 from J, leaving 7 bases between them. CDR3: CASSYSGEQFF. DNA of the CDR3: TGTGCCAGCAGTTACTCCGGTGAGCAGTTCTTC.

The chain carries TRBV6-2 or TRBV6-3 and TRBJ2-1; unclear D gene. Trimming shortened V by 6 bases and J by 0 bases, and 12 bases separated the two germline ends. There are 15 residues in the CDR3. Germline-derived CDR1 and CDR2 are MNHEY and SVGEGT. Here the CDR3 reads CASRFQRSSYNEQFF. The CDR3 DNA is TGTGCCAGCAGATTCCAAAGGAGCTCCTACAATGAGCAGTTCTTC.

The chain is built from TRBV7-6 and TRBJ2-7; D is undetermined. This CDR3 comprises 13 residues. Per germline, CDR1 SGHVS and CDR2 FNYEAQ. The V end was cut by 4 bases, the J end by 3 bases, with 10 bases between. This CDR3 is CASSSGRGYEQYF. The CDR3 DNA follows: TGTGCCAGCAGCTCGGGTCGCGGCTACGAGCAGTACTTC. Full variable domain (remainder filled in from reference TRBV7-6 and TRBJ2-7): GAGVSQSPRYKVTKRGQDVALRCDPISGHVSLYWYRQALGQGPEFLTYFNYEAQQDKSGLPNDRFSAERPEGSISTLTIQRTEQRDSAMYRCASSSGRGYEQYFGPGTRLTVT.

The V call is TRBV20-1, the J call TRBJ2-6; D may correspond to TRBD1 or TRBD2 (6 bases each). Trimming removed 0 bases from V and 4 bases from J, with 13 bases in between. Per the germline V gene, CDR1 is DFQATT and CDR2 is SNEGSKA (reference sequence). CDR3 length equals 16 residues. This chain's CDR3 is CSARDLRGAGANVLTF. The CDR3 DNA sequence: TGCAGTGCTAGAGACCTGAGGGGGGCCGGGGCCAACGTCCTGACTTTC.

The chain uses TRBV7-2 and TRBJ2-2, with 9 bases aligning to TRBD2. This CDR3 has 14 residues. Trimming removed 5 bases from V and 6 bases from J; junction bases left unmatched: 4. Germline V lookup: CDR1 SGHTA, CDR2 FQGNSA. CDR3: CASSPTSGAGELFF. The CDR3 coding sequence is TGTGCCAGCAGCCCGACTAGCGGTGCCGGGGAGCTGTTTTTT.

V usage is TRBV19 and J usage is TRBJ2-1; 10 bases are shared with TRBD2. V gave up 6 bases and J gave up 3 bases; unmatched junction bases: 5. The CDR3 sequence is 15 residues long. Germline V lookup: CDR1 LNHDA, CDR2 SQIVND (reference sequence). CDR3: CASSVLAGVYNEQFF. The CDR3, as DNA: TGTGCCAGTAGCGTTCTAGCGGGAGTCTACAATGAGCAGTTCTTC.

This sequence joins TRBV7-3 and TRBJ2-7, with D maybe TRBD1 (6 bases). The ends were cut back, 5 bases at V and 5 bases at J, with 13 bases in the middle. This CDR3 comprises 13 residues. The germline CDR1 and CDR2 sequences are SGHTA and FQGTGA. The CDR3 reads CASSLTSGDEQYF. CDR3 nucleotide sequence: TGTGCCAGCAGCCTCACTTCAGGGGACGAGCAGTACTTC.

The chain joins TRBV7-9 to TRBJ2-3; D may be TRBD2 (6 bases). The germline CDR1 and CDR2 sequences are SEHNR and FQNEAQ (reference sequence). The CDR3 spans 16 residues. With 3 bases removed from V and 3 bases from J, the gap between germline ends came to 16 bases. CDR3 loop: CASSFWRGPQTDTQYF. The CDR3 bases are TGTGCCAGCAGCTTCTGGAGGGGCCCTCAGACAGATACGCAGTATTTT.

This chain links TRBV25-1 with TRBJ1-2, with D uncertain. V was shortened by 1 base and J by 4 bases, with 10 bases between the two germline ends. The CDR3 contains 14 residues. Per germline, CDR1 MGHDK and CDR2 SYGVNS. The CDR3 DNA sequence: TGTGCCAGCAGTGAATTGACTGAGTTCTATGGCTACACCTTC. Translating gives CASSELTEFYGYTF.

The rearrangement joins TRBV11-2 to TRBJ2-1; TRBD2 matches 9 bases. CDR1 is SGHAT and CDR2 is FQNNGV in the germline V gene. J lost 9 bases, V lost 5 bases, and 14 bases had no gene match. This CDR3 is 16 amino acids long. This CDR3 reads CASSAMVAGAISEQFF. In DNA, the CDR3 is TGTGCCAGCAGCGCGATGGTAGCGGGAGCGATAAGTGAGCAGTTCTTC.